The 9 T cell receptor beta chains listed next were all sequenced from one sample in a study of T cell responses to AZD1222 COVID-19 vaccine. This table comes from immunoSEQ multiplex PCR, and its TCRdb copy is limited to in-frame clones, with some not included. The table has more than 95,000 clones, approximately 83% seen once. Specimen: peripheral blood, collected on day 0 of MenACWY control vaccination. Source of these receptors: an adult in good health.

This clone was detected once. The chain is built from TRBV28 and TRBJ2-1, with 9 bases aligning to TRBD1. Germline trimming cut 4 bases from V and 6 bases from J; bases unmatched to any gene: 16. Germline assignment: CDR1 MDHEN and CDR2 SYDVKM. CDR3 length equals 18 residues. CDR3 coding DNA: TGTGCCAGCAGTTCCCCCTGGACAGGGGAATTAGTAAGCAATGAGCAGTTCTTC. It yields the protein CASSSPWTGELVSNEQFF.

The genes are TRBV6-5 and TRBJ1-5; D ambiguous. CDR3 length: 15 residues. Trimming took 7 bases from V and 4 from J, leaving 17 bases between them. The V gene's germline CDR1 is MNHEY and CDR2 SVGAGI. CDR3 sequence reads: CASIPDGRSNQPQHF. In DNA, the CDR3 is TGTGCCAGCATTCCCGACGGGAGGAGTAATCAGCCCCAGCATTTT.

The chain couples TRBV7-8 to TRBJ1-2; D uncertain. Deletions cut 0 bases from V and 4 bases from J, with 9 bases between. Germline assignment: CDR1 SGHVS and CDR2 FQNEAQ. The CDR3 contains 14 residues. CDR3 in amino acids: CASSLAVQSYGYTF. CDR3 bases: TGTGCCAGCAGCTTAGCGGTCCAGAGCTATGGCTACACCTTC.

CDR3 sequence: CASSENRGANEKLFF. The CDR3 coding sequence is TGTGCCAGCAGTGAAAACAGGGGAGCTAATGAAAAACTGTTTTTT. The chain recombines TRBV2 with TRBJ1-4, with TRBD1 matching 7 bases. After removal of 2 bases from V and 3 bases from J, the junction contained 3 bases not matched to a gene. The CDR3 totals 15 residues. Germline assignment: CDR1 SNHLY and CDR2 FYNNEI.

The CDR3 sequence: CASSEASTGELFF. Here the CDR3 DNA reads TGTGCCAGCAGTGAAGCCTCAACCGGGGAGCTGTTTTTT. The chain uses TRBV2 and TRBJ2-2; D is unresolved. This CDR3 region has 13 residues. Germline CDR1 reads SNHLY; CDR2 reads FYNNEI. The V and J ends lost 0 bases and 5 bases respectively, with 4 bases between them. The variable domain in full, completed from reference TRBV2 and TRBJ2-2, reads EPEVTQTPSHQVTQMGQEVILRCVPISNHLYFYWYRQILGQKVEFLVSFYNNEISEKSEIFDDQFSVERPDGSNFTLKIRSTKLEDSAMYFCASSEASTGELFFGEGSRLTVL.

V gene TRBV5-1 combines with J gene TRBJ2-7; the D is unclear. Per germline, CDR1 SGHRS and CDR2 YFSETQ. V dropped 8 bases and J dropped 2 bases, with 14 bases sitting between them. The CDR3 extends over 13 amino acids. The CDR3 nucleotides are TGCGCCAGTAGGCTCGACGGAACCTACGAGCAGTACTTC. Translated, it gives CASRLDGTYEQYF.

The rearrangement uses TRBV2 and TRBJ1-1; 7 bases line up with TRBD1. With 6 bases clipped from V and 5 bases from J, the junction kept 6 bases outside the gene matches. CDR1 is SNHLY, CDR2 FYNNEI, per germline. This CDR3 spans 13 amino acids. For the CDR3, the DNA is TGTGCCAGCAGCCAAGACAGGGAGACTGAAGCTTTCTTT. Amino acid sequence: CASSQDRETEAFF.

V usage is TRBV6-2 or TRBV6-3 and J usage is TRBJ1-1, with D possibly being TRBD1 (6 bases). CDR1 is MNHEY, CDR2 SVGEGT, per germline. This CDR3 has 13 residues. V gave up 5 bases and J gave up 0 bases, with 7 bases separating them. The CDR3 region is CASSGQLNTEAFF. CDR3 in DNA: TGTGCCAGCAGTGGACAGTTGAACACTGAAGCTTTCTTT.

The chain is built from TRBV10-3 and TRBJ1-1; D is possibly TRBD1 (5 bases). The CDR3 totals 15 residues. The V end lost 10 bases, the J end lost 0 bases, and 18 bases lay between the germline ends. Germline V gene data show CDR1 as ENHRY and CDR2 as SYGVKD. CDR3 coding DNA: TGTGCCACTACCGACAGCCAACGGATGAACACTGAAGCTTTCTTT. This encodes CATTDSQRMNTEAFF.